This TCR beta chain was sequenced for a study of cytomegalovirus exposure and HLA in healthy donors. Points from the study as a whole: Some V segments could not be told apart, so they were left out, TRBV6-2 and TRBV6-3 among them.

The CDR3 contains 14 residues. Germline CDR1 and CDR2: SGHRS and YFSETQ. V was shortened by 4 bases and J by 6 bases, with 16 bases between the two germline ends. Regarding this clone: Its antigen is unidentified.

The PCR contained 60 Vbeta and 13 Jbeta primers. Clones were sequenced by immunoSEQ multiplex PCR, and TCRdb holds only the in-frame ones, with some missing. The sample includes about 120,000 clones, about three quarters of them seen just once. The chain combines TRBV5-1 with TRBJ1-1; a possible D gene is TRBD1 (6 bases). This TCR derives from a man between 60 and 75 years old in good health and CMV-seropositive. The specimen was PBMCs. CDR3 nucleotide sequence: TGCGCCAGCAGCCCAGATACGGGGGGCTCTGAAGCTTTCTTT. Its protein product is CASSPDTGGSEAFF. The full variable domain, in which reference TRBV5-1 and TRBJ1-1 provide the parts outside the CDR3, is KAGVTQTPRYLIKTRGQQVTLSCSPISGHRSVSWYQQTPGQGLQFLFEYFSETQRNKGNFPGRFSGRQFSNSRSEMNVSTLELGDSALYLCASSPDTGGSEAFFGQGTRLTVV.